The 27 T cell receptor beta chains below all came from one sample that was sequenced in a study of molecular identifiers for immune sequencing clone quantification. MiXCR was run by TCRdb on the PCR reads, yielding one entry per CDR3 protein. This sample has 40,000 to 45,000 distinct CDR3 sequences, with 15% to 20% found just once. Sequenced material: naive CD8+ T cells from blood, with Jurkat cell RNA spiked in. Subset indicated: FACS-sorted CD8+CD4-CCR7+CD45RA+ naive T cells. Receptors originate from a human donor in good health. Some libraries in this study had Jurkat cell RNA spiked in.

This clonotype was counted many times. The chain is built from TRBV24-1 and TRBJ2-3, with 12 bases matching TRBD1. The length of the CDR3 is 20 residues. Per germline, CDR1 KGHDR and CDR2 SFDVKD. J gave up 3 bases and V 2 bases, and 14 bases lay outside the gene matches. As DNA, the CDR3 is TGTGCCACCAGTGATTCCCTCTCCCCCGGGACAGGGGGCTGGACAGATACGCAGTATTTT. Protein: CATSDSLSPGTGGWTDTQYF.

This clonotype was picked up many times. The chain employs TRBV13 and TRBJ2-7; 7 nucleotides line up with TRBD1. V lost 5 bases to trimming and J lost 4 bases; unmatched junction nucleotides: 8. The CDR3 length is 14 residues. CDR1 is PRHDT and CDR2 is FYEKMQ in the germline V gene (reference sequence). The CDR3 nucleotides are TGTGCCAGCAGCCCTGGGGACAGTGTTTACGAGCAGTACTTC. Residues: CASSPGDSVYEQYF.

The chain carries TRBV9 and TRBJ2-3; 8 bases fit TRBD2. CDR1 and CDR2 (germline): SGDLS, YYNGEE. Trimming cost V 4 bases and J 8 bases; bases outside gene matches: 18. The CDR3 spans 17 residues. For the CDR3, the DNA is TGTGCCAGCAGCAACCCCCCAACTAGCGGAGGCCCCGTTACGCAGTATTTT. The encoded protein is CASSNPPTSGGPVTQYF. Full variable domain (remainder filled in from reference TRBV9 and TRBJ2-3): DSGVTQTPKHLITATGQRVTLRCSPRSGDLSVYWYQQSLDQGLQFLIQYYNGEERAKGNILERFSAQQFPDLHSELNLSSLELGDSALYFCASSNPPTSGGPVTQYFGPGTRLTVL.

This clonotype was observed many times. The J gene is TRBJ2-5, the V gene TRBV10-3; TRBD2 agrees at 10 bases. The length of the CDR3 is 16 residues. The germline V gene has CDR1 ENHRY and CDR2 SYGVKD. V lost 1 base to trimming and J lost 2 bases; unmatched junction nucleotides: 4. The DNA for the CDR3 is TGTGCCATCAGTGAGTTAGCGGGGGGACCTCAAGAGACCCAGTACTTC. It encodes CAISELAGGPQETQYF.

This clonotype showed up just a few times. A much more abundant neighbour one base away suggests this may be a read error. The conserved closing phenylalanine or tryptophan is absent in this CDR3, likely reflecting a read error. The CDR3 reads CAWSGGVWTEAFL. The DNA of the CDR3 is TGTGCCTGGAGTGGCGGAGTGTGGACTGAAGCTTTCCTT. The V gene is TRBV30, the J gene TRBJ1-1; no definite D call. V lost 1 base and J lost 5, with 11 bases in between. The CDR3 covers 13 residues. CDR1 and CDR2 (germline): GTSNPN, SVGIG (reference sequence).

This clonotype was seen at least ten times. This chain uses TRBV5-6 with TRBJ2-7, with a weak D call TRBD1 (6 bases). CDR3 length equals 15 residues. V was cut by 4 bases and J by 3 bases, with 17 bases left in between. CDR1 is SGHDT, CDR2 YYEEEE, per germline. The CDR3 region has the DNA TGTGCCAGCAGCCCGACAGGATCTCTATTCTACGAGCAGTACTTC. Translation gives CASSPTGSLFYEQYF.

This clonotype was observed a handful of times. The chain is built from TRBV19 and TRBJ2-1; 7 bases are a match to TRBD2. Germline-derived CDR1 and CDR2 are LNHDA and SQIVND (reference sequence). This CDR3 has 16 residues. The ends lost 3 bases at V and 9 bases at J; junction bases unmatched: 14. CDR3 sequence reads: CASSILSSGGDGEQFF. The CDR3 region has the DNA TGTGCCAGTAGTATCCTTTCTAGCGGAGGGGATGGTGAGCAGTTCTTC.

This clonotype appeared a single time. The chain carries TRBV29-1 and TRBJ2-1, with D perhaps given as TRBD1 or TRBD2 (6 bases each). The CDR3 contains 13 residues. Trimming left V 4 bases short and J 6 bases short, with 13 bases between. Germline V gene lookup returns CDR1 SQVTM and CDR2 ANQGSEA. DNA of the CDR3: TGCAGCGTTGTAGGGGGGCCCTCCAATGAGCAGTTCTTC. As protein: CSVVGGPSNEQFF.

This clonotype came up many times. CDR3 protein: CATSDPQGAAGELFF. CDR3 sequence (DNA): TGTGCCACCAGTGATCCACAGGGGGCAGCCGGGGAGCTGTTTTTT. The rearrangement joins TRBV24-1 to TRBJ2-2, with 9 bases lining up with TRBD1. Germline loops: CDR1 KGHDR, CDR2 SFDVKD. With 3 bases clipped from V and 6 bases from J, the junction kept 4 bases outside the gene matches. This CDR3 comprises 15 residues.

This clonotype was seen ten or more times. The CDR3 nucleotides read TGTGCCAGCAGTCCAGACCCGACTAGCGCAATCCTCTACGAGCAGTACTTC. Residues: CASSPDPTSAILYEQYF. The chain joins TRBV6-5 to TRBJ2-7, with 8 bases identical to TRBD2. Germline-derived CDR1 and CDR2 are MNHEY and SVGAGI. V dropped 5 bases and J dropped 3; count of bases not matched to a gene: 15. This CDR3 comprises 17 residues.

In this sample, this clonotype turned up many times. The J gene is TRBJ2-7, the V gene TRBV19; 8 nucleotides line up with TRBD1. CDR3 size: 14 residues. V was pared by 5 bases and J by 5 bases, with 8 bases of the junction left unmatched. Germline CDR1 reads LNHDA; CDR2 reads SQIVND (reference sequence). The CDR3 spells CASSPLQGADEQYF. The CDR3, as DNA: TGTGCCAGTAGTCCCCTGCAGGGGGCCGACGAGCAGTACTTC.

This clonotype occurred many times. The CDR3 DNA follows: TGTGCCAGCAGCTCGATTAAGAGCTCCGGGGAGCTGTTTTTT. Translated: CASSSIKSSGELFF. The J gene is TRBJ2-2, the V gene TRBV7-9; D unresolved. The V end lost 4 bases, the J end lost 6 bases, and 12 bases lay between the germline ends. CDR1 and CDR2 (germline): SEHNR, FQNEAQ (reference sequence). The CDR3 totals 14 residues.

The table lists this clonotype with many counts. This chain joins TRBV6-6 and TRBJ1-1; D perhaps matches TRBD1 (5 bases). CDR1 and CDR2 from the germline V gene are MNHNY and SVGAGI (reference sequence). The CDR3 consists of 13 residues. V lost 3 bases and J 5 bases, leaving 10 bases between the germline ends. This CDR3 is CASSYGGGTEAFF. The DNA of the CDR3 is TGTGCCAGCAGTTATGGGGGGGGAACTGAAGCTTTCTTT.

In regard to this clonotype: The junction differs from germline at one of its ends, possibly a read error. The rearrangement uses TRBV6-2 or TRBV6-3 and TRBJ2-6, with D perhaps TRBD1 or TRBD2 (5 bases each). The CDR3 runs to 18 residues. Germline-derived CDR1 and CDR2 are MNHEY and SVGEGT. In DNA, the CDR3 is TGTGCCAGCACCGGATCAGGGCGGAGCGGTTCTGGGGCCAGCGTCCTGACTTTC. Translation: CASTGSGRSGSGASVLTF.

This clonotype has only a few counts. A much larger clone lies one base from this, so it may be a read error. V and J are TRBV28 and TRBJ2-6; D is uncertain. V gave up 8 bases and J gave up 4 bases, with 15 bases separating them. Germline V lookup: CDR1 MDHEN, CDR2 SYDVKM. This CDR3 contains 15 residues. The CDR3 DNA reads as TGTGCCAGCGGGCGACTCCAGGAGGGGGCCAACGTCCTGACTTTC. It encodes CASGRLQEGANVLTF.

This clonotype was recorded many times. The chain couples TRBV20-1 to TRBJ2-6; D call uncertain. The CDR3 loop spans 13 amino acids. The V and J ends lost 8 bases and 4 bases respectively, with 12 bases between them. Germline V lookup: CDR1 DFQATT, CDR2 SNEGSKA (reference sequence). Here the CDR3 reads CSTSMTGANVLTF. For the CDR3, the DNA is TGCAGTACTTCCATGACCGGGGCCAACGTCCTGACTTTC.

The table lists this clonotype with many counts. The J gene is TRBJ2-1, the V gene TRBV24-1, with D hard to call. V dropped 0 bases and J dropped 10 bases, with 9 bases sitting between them. The CDR3 has 13 amino acids. The germline gives CDR1 KGHDR, CDR2 SFDVKD. CDR3 nucleotide sequence: TGTGCCACCAGTGATTTGACAGCTCCCGAGCAGTTCTTC. Translated, it gives CATSDLTAPEQFF.

This clonotype was found a few times. Relative to the germline gene, one junction end is altered; a read error may explain this. The chain is built from TRBV7-6 and TRBJ2-5; no clear D. The V gene's germline CDR1 is SGHVS and CDR2 FNYEAQ. This CDR3 comprises 14 residues. The CDR3 coding sequence is TGTGCCAGCGCAAGCTCCCCAGGTCAAGAGACCCAGCACTTC. This sequence encodes CASASSPGQETQHF.

This clonotype was seen repeatedly, ten times or more. V usage is TRBV4-1 and J usage is TRBJ2-2; 10 bases agree with TRBD1. The junction had 1 base not matched to a gene; V was cut back by 3 bases and J by 0 bases. The CDR3 is made up of 16 amino acids. The germline V gene has CDR1 MGHRA and CDR2 YSYEKL. The CDR3 region is CASSHGQGANTGELFF. DNA of the CDR3: TGCGCCAGCAGCCATGGACAGGGGGCGAACACCGGGGAGCTGTTTTTT.

The sample holds many counts of this clonotype. In DNA form, the CDR3 reads TGTGCCAGCAGCTTCGCCTACTCCCGCCGAACGTACGAGCAGTACTTC. Its translation: CASSFAYSRRTYEQYF. The chain uses TRBV11-2 and TRBJ2-7; no firm D call. Germline values: CDR1 SGHAT, CDR2 FQNNGV. The CDR3 is 16 amino acids. Trimming left V 3 bases short and J 4 bases short, with 19 bases between.

This clonotype was observed many times. This chain connects TRBV13 to TRBJ2-5; unclear D gene. Germline V CDR1 and CDR2: PRHDT, FYEKMQ (reference sequence). V was clipped by 3 bases and J by 2 bases, with 7 bases between them. The CDR3 is 13 amino acids. CDR3 DNA: TGTGCCAGCAGCTTCGGTAAACAAGAGACCCAGTACTTC. Its translation: CASSFGKQETQYF.

This clonotype was seen at least ten times. The gene calls are TRBV12-5 and TRBJ1-1, with 7 bases identical to TRBD1. Germline V gene lookup returns CDR1 LGHNT and CDR2 FRNRAP. The CDR3 sequence is 16 residues long. V was pared by 0 bases and J by 5 bases, with 9 bases of the junction left unmatched. DNA of the CDR3: TGTGCTAGTGGTTTGGTTAGGGGGCAGGGTAGGACTGAAGCTTTCTTT. It encodes CASGLVRGQGRTEAFF.

Many counts were recorded for this clonotype. V gene TRBV9 combines with J gene TRBJ2-2; no reliable D call. Germline V lookup: CDR1 SGDLS, CDR2 YYNGEE. The CDR3 is 13 amino acids. With 0 bases removed from V and 1 base from J, the gap between germline ends came to 1 base. CDR3 loop: CASSVENTGELFF. The CDR3 nucleotides read TGTGCCAGCAGCGTAGAGAACACCGGGGAGCTGTTTTTT.

In this sample, this clonotype turned up many times. The V gene is TRBV12-3 or TRBV12-4, the J gene TRBJ1-1, with D hard to call. The CDR3 sequence is 12 residues long. V was shortened by 7 bases and J by 7 bases, with 13 bases between the two germline ends. The CDR3 DNA sequence: TGTGCCAGCACCGGGAGGACTGTTGAAGCTTTCTTT. It is translated as CASTGRTVEAFF.

This clonotype was found many times. The chain recombines TRBV28 with TRBJ2-3; D is ambiguous. V was cut by 3 bases and J by 2 bases, with 6 bases left in between. Germline CDR1 is MDHEN and CDR2 is SYDVKM. The CDR3 contains 13 residues. The DNA for the CDR3 is TGTGCCAGCAGTTTGGGGAACACAGATACGCAGTATTTT. This codes for CASSLGNTDTQYF.

This clonotype was recorded at least ten times. The chain uses TRBV10-3 and TRBJ2-7; D tentatively reads TRBD1 or TRBD2 (5 bases each). Looked up from germline, CDR1 is ENHRY and CDR2 is SYGVKD. V gave up 2 bases and J gave up 4 bases, with 21 bases separating them. This CDR3 spans 17 amino acids. The CDR3 region has the DNA TGTGCCATCAGTGAGCCCATTGCGATGAGGGACGAATACGAGCAGTACTTC. Its translation is CAISEPIAMRDEYEQYF.

The rearrangement uses TRBV6-5 and TRBJ2-4, with D maybe TRBD2 (5 bases). CDR3 length equals 13 residues. Per the germline V gene, CDR1 is MNHEY and CDR2 is SVGAGI. V was clipped by 7 bases and J by 0 bases, with 7 bases between them. The CDR3 here is CASKRLAKNIQYF. CDR3 DNA: TGTGCCAGCAAGCGGCTAGCCAAAAACATTCAGTACTTC.